The next 27 T cell receptor beta chains were all read from a single sample in a study of Graves' ophthalmopathy and Graves' hyperthyroidism. The authors amplified TCR beta CDR3 regions, and they did so from RNA transcripts for repertoire sequencing. An opening RT-PCR round employed HTBI primers and preceded a second-round multiplex PCR. TCRdb called the multiplex PCR reads again in MiXCR, with one record for every CDR3 protein. Here the sample spans 660,000 or so distinct CDR3 sequences, 35% to 45% being singletons. What was sequenced was peripheral blood. Receptor source: an adult man with Graves' ophthalmopathy.

The chain employs TRBV10-3 and TRBJ1-2; D call uncertain. CDR1 is ENHRY and CDR2 is SYGVKD in the germline V gene. The CDR3 sequence is 13 residues long. V was trimmed by 4 bases and J by 8 bases, leaving 14 bases between them. CDR3 sequence reads: CAISVRASRGYTF. The CDR3 region has the DNA TGTGCCATCAGTGTACGGGCTAGTCGCGGCTACACCTTC.

This clonotype appeared many times. The chain carries TRBV7-2 and TRBJ2-5; D is unresolved. The ends were cut back, 3 bases at V and 2 bases at J, with 7 bases in the middle. The CDR3 length is 13 residues. From germline, CDR1 is SGHTA and CDR2 FQGNSA. This CDR3 reads CASSFVGQETQYF. CDR3 nucleotides: TGTGCCAGCAGCTTTGTCGGACAAGAGACCCAGTACTTC.

This clonotype turned up a few times. The chain couples TRBV10-3 to TRBJ2-7; 10 nucleotides line up with TRBD1. The V gene's germline CDR1 is ENHRY and CDR2 SYGVKD. Germline trimming cut 10 bases from V and 4 bases from J; bases unmatched to any gene: 10. The CDR3 has 14 amino acids. This chain's CDR3 is CASTDRGLRYEQYF. The CDR3 nucleotides read TGTGCCAGCACAGACAGGGGGCTTCGATACGAGCAGTACTTC.

The table lists this clonotype with many counts. The chain has TRBV10-3 and TRBJ1-1, with 7 bases that match TRBD1. Germline-derived CDR1 and CDR2 are ENHRY and SYGVKD. V lost 6 bases and J lost 6; bases outside the gene matches: 7. This CDR3 spans 13 amino acids. This chain's CDR3 is CAISRAGGPEAFF. The CDR3 DNA sequence: TGTGCCATCAGCAGGGCAGGGGGTCCTGAAGCTTTCTTT.

This clonotype was found many times. The gene calls are TRBV5-4 and TRBJ2-5, with D possibly being TRBD1 or TRBD2 (5 bases each). CDR1 and CDR2 (germline): SGHNT, YYREEE (reference sequence). This CDR3 region has 13 residues. Trimming stripped 2 bases from V and 5 bases from J, with 10 bases between. The CDR3 spells CASSFHGAETQYF. Written as DNA, the CDR3 is TGTGCCAGCAGCTTTCACGGGGCGGAGACCCAGTACTTC.

This clonotype was recorded many times. V gene TRBV15 combines with J gene TRBJ2-5, with TRBD2 identical over 10 bases. This CDR3 has 16 residues. Unmatched junction bases numbered 3, after V lost 0 bases and J lost 2 bases. Germline V gene data show CDR1 as LNHNV and CDR2 as YYDKDF (reference sequence). In DNA, the CDR3 is TGTGCCACCAGCAGAGATCTAGCGGGGGTTCAAGAGACCCAGTACTTC. Translation gives CATSRDLAGVQETQYF.

This chain joins TRBV20-1 and TRBJ1-1; TRBD1 is a possible D gene (5 bases). The ends were cut back, 3 bases at V and 2 bases at J, with 13 bases in the middle. The V gene's germline CDR1 is DFQATT and CDR2 SNEGSKA (reference sequence). The CDR3 is made up of 14 amino acids. The CDR3 DNA is TGCAGTGCTAGGTTTGGAGACAGTAACACTGAAGCTTTCTTT. Encoded protein: CSARFGDSNTEAFF.

The rearrangement uses TRBV6-5 and TRBJ1-2, with D maybe TRBD1 (5 bases). The V and J ends lost 0 bases and 3 bases respectively, with 17 bases between them. The germline V gene has CDR1 MNHEY and CDR2 SVGAGI. This CDR3 region has 17 residues. CDR3 protein: CASSYSNPGTGDYGYTF. The DNA of the CDR3 is TGTGCCAGCAGTTACTCGAACCCTGGAACAGGAGACTATGGCTACACCTTC.

This clonotype was seen ten or more times. The CDR3 region is CASSTSGLEETQYF. Written as DNA, the CDR3 is TGTGCCAGCAGCACCTCGGGACTAGAGGAGACCCAGTACTTC. V usage is TRBV12-3 or TRBV12-4 and J usage is TRBJ2-5; TRBD2 matches 8 bases. Unmatched junction bases numbered 8, after V lost 6 bases and J lost 5 bases. This CDR3 has 14 residues.

This clonotype was seen repeatedly, ten times or more. The rearrangement joins TRBV7-9 to TRBJ2-6; unclear D gene. CDR1 and CDR2 from the germline V gene are SEHNR and FQNEAQ (reference sequence). V was pared by 1 base and J by 0 bases, with 4 bases between. The CDR3 has 15 amino acids. The CDR3 DNA follows: TGTGCCAGCAGCTTAGTCCGCTCTGGGGCCAACGTCCTGACTTTC. It specifies CASSLVRSGANVLTF.

This clonotype has at least ten counts. The gene calls are TRBV24-1 and TRBJ2-2; maybe TRBD2 (6 bases). Trimming shortened V by 4 bases and J by 4 bases, and 15 bases separated the two germline ends. Germline loops: CDR1 KGHDR, CDR2 SFDVKD. The CDR3 length is 16 residues. CDR3 in amino acids: CATSEPRDFFTGELFF. The CDR3, as DNA: TGTGCCACCAGTGAACCCCGGGACTTTTTCACCGGGGAGCTGTTTTTT.

V is TRBV10-3 and J is TRBJ2-1; the match to TRBD2 covers 10 bases. V shed 3 bases and J 4 bases; nucleotides not matched to a gene: 3. CDR3 length equals 15 residues. Germline CDR1 ENHRY, CDR2 SYGVKD. CDR3 protein: CAISESSGGYNEQFF. The CDR3 nucleotides are TGTGCCATCAGTGAATCTAGCGGGGGTTACAATGAGCAGTTCTTC.

To note about this clonotype: Germline and junction disagree at one end, which may indicate a read error. V and J are TRBV7-9 and TRBJ1-1; maybe TRBD1 (6 bases). Looked up from germline, CDR1 is SEHNR and CDR2 is FQNEAQ (reference sequence). The CDR3 covers 14 residues. CDR3 coding DNA: TGTGCCGGCAGCATTGGGGGCAGGGTCGGCGAAGCTTTCTTT. It translates to CAGSIGGRVGEAFF.

V usage is TRBV27 and J usage is TRBJ2-5; TRBD1 aligns across 9 bases. Trimming removed 7 bases from V and 4 bases from J; junction bases left unmatched: 10. The CDR3 runs to 15 residues. CDR1 MNHEY and CDR2 SMNVEV come from the germline V gene (reference sequence). DNA for the CDR3: TGTGCCAGCACCCCGGGACAGGGCAGGGGAGAGACCCAGTACTTC. Translated: CASTPGQGRGETQYF.

This sequence joins TRBV19 and TRBJ1-1; the match to TRBD1 covers 7 bases. The CDR3 is 16 amino acids. CDR1 and CDR2 from the germline V gene are LNHDA and SQIVND (reference sequence). The V segment lost 5 bases and the J segment 0 bases; nucleotides outside the gene matches: 9. The CDR3 protein is CASSAPGTAMNTEAFF. Here the CDR3 DNA reads TGTGCCAGTAGTGCACCCGGGACAGCTATGAACACTGAAGCTTTCTTT.

This clonotype was seen repeatedly, ten times or more. This chain uses TRBV20-1 with TRBJ1-6, with 9 bases that match TRBD1. V dropped 0 bases and J dropped 11; count of bases not matched to a gene: 14. The CDR3 covers 17 residues. Per germline, CDR1 DFQATT and CDR2 SNEGSKA (reference sequence). CDR3 amino acids: CSARDPGQGPSRAPLHF. DNA for the CDR3: TGCAGTGCTAGAGACCCGGGACAGGGACCCTCCCGGGCACCCCTCCACTTT.

This clonotype was seen repeatedly, ten times or more. The chain has TRBV16 and TRBJ1-4; TRBD1 agrees at 7 bases. The CDR3 is made up of 17 amino acids. Germline loops: CDR1 KGHSY, CDR2 FQNENV. V lost 0 bases and J lost 7; bases outside the gene matches: 11. CDR3 coding DNA: TGTGCCAGCAGCCAATCCCCAATCAGGGGGATAGGTGAAAAACTGTTTTTT. Encoded protein: CASSQSPIRGIGEKLFF.

Of note for this clonotype: The junction differs from germline at one of its ends, possibly a read error. This chain connects TRBV24-1 to TRBJ2-2; TRBD2 aligns across 13 bases. CDR1 KGHDR and CDR2 SFDVKD come from the germline V gene. The CDR3 spans 17 residues. CDR3 protein: CASSVLLAGGPAGELFF. In nucleotides, the CDR3 is TGTGCCAGCAGTGTATTACTAGCGGGGGGGCCGGCCGGGGAGCTGTTTTTT.

The chain links TRBV7-3 to TRBJ2-2; 7 bases agree with TRBD2. V lost 2 bases and J lost 6; bases outside the gene matches: 3. CDR1 and CDR2 from the germline V gene are SGHTA and FQGTGA. The CDR3 contains 14 residues. The CDR3 coding sequence is TGTGCCAGCAGCTTATGGGCGGGAGCCGGGGAGCTGTTTTTT. It translates to CASSLWAGAGELFF.

This clonotype was detected many times. This chain connects TRBV4-2 to TRBJ1-6; no clear D gene. Trimming stripped 0 bases from V and 7 bases from J, with 13 bases between. CDR3 length equals 16 residues. Germline V gives CDR1 LGHNA, CDR2 YNFKEQ. The CDR3 loop is CASSQDLGKGNSPLHF. CDR3 in DNA: TGTGCCAGCAGCCAAGATTTAGGGAAAGGAAATTCACCCCTCCACTTT.

This clonotype was recorded many times. The chain couples TRBV7-9 to TRBJ1-6, with a possible D match to TRBD1 (5 bases). The ends were cut back, 5 bases at V and 11 bases at J, with 19 bases in the middle. Per the germline V gene, CDR1 is SEHNR and CDR2 is FQNEAQ (reference sequence). The CDR3 is 15 residues long. CDR3 nucleotides: TGTGCCAGCAGCAGATACGGGACGGAAGTTACACCCCTCCACTTT. This sequence encodes CASSRYGTEVTPLHF.

The rearrangement joins TRBV7-9 to TRBJ1-4; perhaps TRBD1 as D (6 bases). Trimming cost V 1 base and J 6 bases, with 9 bases left between them. The CDR3 covers 14 residues. The germline gives CDR1 SEHNR, CDR2 FQNEAQ (reference sequence). The CDR3 DNA is TGTGCCAGCAGCTTAGACAGGGTAGATGAAAAACTGTTTTTT. This gives the protein CASSLDRVDEKLFF.

This rearrangement joins TRBV29-1 to TRBJ2-3, with 8 bases lining up with TRBD2. The CDR3 sequence is 14 residues long. Germline trimming cut 5 bases from V and 1 base from J; bases unmatched to any gene: 5. The germline CDR1 and CDR2 sequences are SQVTM and ANQGSEA. As DNA, the CDR3 is TGCAGCGTTTCCTGGCGGGAGGGCACAGATACGCAGTATTTT. Amino acids: CSVSWREGTDTQYF.

This clonotype has a count of ten or more. This chain joins TRBV19 and TRBJ1-2; no clear D. V dropped 10 bases and J dropped 4 bases, with 19 bases sitting between them. Germline V gene lookup returns CDR1 LNHDA and CDR2 SQIVND (reference sequence). This CDR3 region has 14 residues. In DNA form, the CDR3 reads TGTGCCACCAGCGGGCGGGAGCCGATCTATGGCTACACCTTC. It translates to CATSGREPIYGYTF.

This clonotype was found many times. The J gene is TRBJ1-6, the V gene TRBV7-9; weak D call: TRBD1 (6 bases). This CDR3 has 14 residues. V lost 3 bases and J 10 bases, leaving 13 bases between the germline ends. Per the germline V gene, CDR1 is SEHNR and CDR2 is FQNEAQ (reference sequence). The CDR3 is CASSFVGGNSPLHF. The CDR3 DNA reads TGTGCCAGCAGCTTCGTAGGGGGAAACTCACCCCTCCACTTT.

This clonotype was found many times. The chain recombines TRBV19 with TRBJ1-5; D unclear. The ends were cut back, 3 bases at V and 7 bases at J, with 13 bases in the middle. Germline values: CDR1 LNHDA, CDR2 SQIVND (reference sequence). The CDR3 has 14 amino acids. The CDR3, as DNA: TGTGCCAGTAGTATCGAACATTGGGGACAGCCCCAGCATTTT. Translating it yields CASSIEHWGQPQHF. Full variable domain (remainder filled in from reference TRBV19 and TRBJ1-5): DGGITQSPKYLFRKEGQNVTLSCEQNLNHDAMYWYRQDPGQGLRLIYYSQIVNDFQKGDIAEGYSVSREKKESFPLTVTSAQKNPTAFYLCASSIEHWGQPQHFGDGTRLSIL.

This clonotype was counted a few times. The rearrangement joins TRBV19 to TRBJ1-5; TRBD1 agrees at 7 bases. The CDR3 runs to 18 residues. Germline loops: CDR1 LNHDA, CDR2 SQIVND (reference sequence). V was clipped by 8 bases and J by 0 bases; unmatched bases: 16. The CDR3 loop is CASQRGRDSLYSNQPQHF. CDR3 DNA: TGTGCCAGTCAACGGGGCCGGGACAGCCTTTATAGCAATCAGCCCCAGCATTTT.